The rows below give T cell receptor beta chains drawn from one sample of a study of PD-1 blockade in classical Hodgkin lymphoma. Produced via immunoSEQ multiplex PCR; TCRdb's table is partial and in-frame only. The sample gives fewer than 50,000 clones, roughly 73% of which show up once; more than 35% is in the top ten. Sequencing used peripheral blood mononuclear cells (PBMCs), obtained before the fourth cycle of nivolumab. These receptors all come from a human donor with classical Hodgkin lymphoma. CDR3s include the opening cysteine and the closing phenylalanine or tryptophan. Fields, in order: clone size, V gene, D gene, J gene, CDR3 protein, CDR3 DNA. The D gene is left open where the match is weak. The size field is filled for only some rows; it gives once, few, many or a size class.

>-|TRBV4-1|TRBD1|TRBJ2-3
CASSQPDRDPDTQYF
TGCGCCAGCAGCCAACCGGACAGGGATCCAGATACGCAGTATTTT
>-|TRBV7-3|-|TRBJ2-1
CASSRTVGEQFF
TGTGCCAGCAGTAGAACAGTTGGTGAGCAGTTCTTC
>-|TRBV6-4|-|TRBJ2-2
CASSDQQGFTGELFF
TGTGCCAGCAGTGACCAACAGGGTTTCACCGGGGAGCTGTTTTTT
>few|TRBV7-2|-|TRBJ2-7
CASSLGVATAAYEQYF
TGTGCCAGCAGCTTAGGGGTAGCCACAGCAGCCTACGAGCAGTACTTC
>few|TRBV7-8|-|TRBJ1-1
CASRQTEAFF
TGTGCCAGCCGCCAAACTGAAGCTTTCTTT
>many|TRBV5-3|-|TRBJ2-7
CARSLAVGESYEQYF
TGTGCCAGAAGCTTGGCCGTGGGGGAAAGCTACGAGCAGTACTTC
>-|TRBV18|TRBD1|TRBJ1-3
CASSLGQGDSGNTIYF
TGTGCCAGCTCACTCGGACAGGGTGACTCGGGAAACACCATATATTTT
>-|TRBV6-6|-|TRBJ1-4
CASRRTGLNEKLFF
TGTGCCAGCAGACGCACAGGGCTCAATGAAAAACTGTTTTTT
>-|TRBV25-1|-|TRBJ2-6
CASSPQGSGANVLTF
TGTGCCAGCAGTCCCCAGGGGAGCGGGGCCAACGTCCTGACTTTC
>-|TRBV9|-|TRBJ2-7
CASSPYGEGIYEQYF
TGTGCCAGCAGCCCCTACGGTGAGGGGATCTACGAGCAGTACTTC
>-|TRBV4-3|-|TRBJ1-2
CASSQVALSRGYTF
TGCGCCAGCAGCCAAGTGGCGCTTTCCCGTGGCTACACCTTC
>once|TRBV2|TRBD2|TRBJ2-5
CASRRTGGGREETQYF
TGTGCCAGCAGACGTACCGGGGGGGGCAGGGAAGAGACCCAGTACTTC
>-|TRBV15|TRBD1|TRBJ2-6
CATSRGTESSGANVLTF
TGTGCCACCAGCAGGGGGACAGAAAGCTCTGGGGCCAACGTCCTGACTTTC
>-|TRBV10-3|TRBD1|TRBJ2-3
CAIRKGQGITDTQYF
TGTGCCATCAGGAAAGGACAGGGTATAACAGATACGCAGTATTTT
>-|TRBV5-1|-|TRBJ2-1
CASSLSSDNEQFF
TGCGCCAGCAGCTTGAGCTCCGACAATGAGCAGTTCTTC
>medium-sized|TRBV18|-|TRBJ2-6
CASSPGWNSGANVLTF
TGTGCCAGCTCACCGGGGTGGAACTCTGGGGCCAACGTCCTGACTTTC
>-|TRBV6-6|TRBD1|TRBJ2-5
CASSYPGQQETQYF
TGTGCCAGCAGTTACCCGGGACAGCAAGAGACCCAGTACTTC
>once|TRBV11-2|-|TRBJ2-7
CASSLGPEVGPYEQYF
TGTGCCAGCAGCTTAGGGCCGGAGGTGGGCCCCTACGAGCAGTACTTC
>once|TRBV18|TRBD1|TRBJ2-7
CASSPPGQGVEQYF
TGTGCCAGCTCACCACCGGGACAGGGGGTCGAGCAGTACTTC
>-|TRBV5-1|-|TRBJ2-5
CASSLALGVGETQYF
TGCGCCAGCAGCTTGGCCTTAGGGGTAGGAGAGACCCAGTACTTC
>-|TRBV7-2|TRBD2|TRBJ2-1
CASSPTLGTSGGNEQFF
TGTGCCAGCAGCCCGACTTTGGGGACTAGCGGGGGCAATGAGCAGTTCTTC
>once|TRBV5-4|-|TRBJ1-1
CASSLAQNGEAFF
TGTGCCAGCAGCTTGGCGCAGAACGGGGAAGCTTTCTTT
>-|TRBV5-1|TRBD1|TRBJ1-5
CASSRTGNQPQHF
TGCGCCAGCAGCCGGACAGGGAATCAGCCCCAGCATTTT